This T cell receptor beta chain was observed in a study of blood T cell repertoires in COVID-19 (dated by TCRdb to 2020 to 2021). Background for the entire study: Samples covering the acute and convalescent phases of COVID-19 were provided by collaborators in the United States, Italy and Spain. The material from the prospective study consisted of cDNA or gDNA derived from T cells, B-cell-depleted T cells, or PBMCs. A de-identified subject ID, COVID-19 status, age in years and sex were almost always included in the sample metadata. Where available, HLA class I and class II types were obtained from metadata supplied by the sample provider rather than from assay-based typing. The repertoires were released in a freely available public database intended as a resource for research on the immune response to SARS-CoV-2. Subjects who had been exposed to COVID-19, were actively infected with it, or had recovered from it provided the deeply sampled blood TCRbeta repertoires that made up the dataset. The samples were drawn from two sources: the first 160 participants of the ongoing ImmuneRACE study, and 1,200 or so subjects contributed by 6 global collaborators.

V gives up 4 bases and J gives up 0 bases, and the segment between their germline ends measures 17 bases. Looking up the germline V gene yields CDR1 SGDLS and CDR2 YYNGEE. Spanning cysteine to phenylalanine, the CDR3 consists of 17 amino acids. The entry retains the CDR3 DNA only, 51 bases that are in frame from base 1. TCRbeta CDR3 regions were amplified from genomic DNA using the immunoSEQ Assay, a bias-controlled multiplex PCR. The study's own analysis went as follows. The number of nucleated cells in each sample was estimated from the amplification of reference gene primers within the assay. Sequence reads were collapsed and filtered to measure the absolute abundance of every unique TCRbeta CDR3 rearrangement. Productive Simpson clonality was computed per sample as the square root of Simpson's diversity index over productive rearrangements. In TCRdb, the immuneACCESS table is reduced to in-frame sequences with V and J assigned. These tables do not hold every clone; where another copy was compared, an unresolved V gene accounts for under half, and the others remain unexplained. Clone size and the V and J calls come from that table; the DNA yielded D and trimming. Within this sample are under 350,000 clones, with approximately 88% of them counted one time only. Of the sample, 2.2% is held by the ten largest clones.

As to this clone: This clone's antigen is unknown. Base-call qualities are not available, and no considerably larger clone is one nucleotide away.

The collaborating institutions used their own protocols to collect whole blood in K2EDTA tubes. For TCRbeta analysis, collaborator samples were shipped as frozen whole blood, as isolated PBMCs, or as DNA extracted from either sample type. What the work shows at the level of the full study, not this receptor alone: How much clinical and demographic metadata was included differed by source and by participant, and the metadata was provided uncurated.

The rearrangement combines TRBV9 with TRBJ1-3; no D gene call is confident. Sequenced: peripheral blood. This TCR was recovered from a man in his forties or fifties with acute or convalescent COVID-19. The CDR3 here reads CASSSEGFLRSGNTIYF. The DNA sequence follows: TGTGCCAGCAGCTCCGAGGGTTTCTTGCGCTCTGGAAACACCATATATTTT.